One sample yielded the 19 T cell receptor beta chains listed below, sequenced in a study of blood T cell repertoires in COVID-19 (dated by TCRdb to 2020 to 2022). Library preparation used the immunoSEQ multiplex PCR assay. TCRdb stores this immuneACCESS table with in-frame sequences only. Part of the clones is absent; in the studies checked, under half of the shortfall reflects unresolved V genes, and no reason is known for the rest. The sample table contains some 140,000 clones; only one count was recorded for approximately 85% of them. The ten largest make up around 4% of the sample. Sequenced material: peripheral blood. These receptors all come from a human donor in a cohort sampled during active COVID-19.

The chain joins TRBV7-9 to TRBJ2-1; 8 bases line up with TRBD2. Germline V CDR1 and CDR2: SEHNR, FQNEAQ (reference sequence). The CDR3 contains 14 residues. Trimming removed 6 bases from V and 4 bases from J; junction bases left unmatched: 5. CDR3 protein: CASRTGLAYNEQFF. DNA for the CDR3: TGTGCCAGCAGGACTGGACTAGCTTACAATGAGCAGTTCTTC. Full variable domain (rest looked up from reference TRBV7-9 and TRBJ2-1): DTGVSQNPRHKITKRGQNVTFRCDPISEHNRLYWYRQTLGQGPEFLTYFQNEAQLEKSRLLSDRFSAERPKGSFSTLEIQRTEQGDSAMYLCASRTGLAYNEQFFGPGTRLTVL.

J is TRBJ2-7 and V is TRBV7-2; 7 nucleotides line up with TRBD2. The V segment lost 1 base and the J segment 7 bases; nucleotides outside the gene matches: 19. The CDR3 is 18 residues long. In germline, CDR1 is SGHTA, CDR2 FQGNSA. In DNA form, the CDR3 reads TGTGCCAGCAGCTTAGGTCGTCAAGGTGGGGGGGTTAAACGGGAGCAGTACTTC. Amino acid sequence: CASSLGRQGGGVKREQYF.

J is TRBJ1-4 and V is TRBV7-9; a possible D gene is TRBD1 (5 bases). V was cut by 2 bases and J by 8 bases, with 12 bases left in between. The CDR3 sequence is 14 residues long. Germline CDR1 SEHNR, CDR2 FQNEAQ (reference sequence). CDR3 protein: CASSLSGLGEKLFF. CDR3 nucleotide sequence: TGTGCCAGCAGCTTATCAGGGTTGGGGGAAAAACTGTTTTTT.

V usage is TRBV6-2 or TRBV6-3 and J usage is TRBJ1-1; perhaps TRBD1 as D (5 bases). This CDR3 is 14 amino acids long. Trimming took off 2 bases at V and 4 bases at J, with 11 bases between the two ends. Germline V gene lookup returns CDR1 MNHEY and CDR2 SVGEGT. CDR3 residues: CASSYLGGGTEAFF. In DNA, the CDR3 is TGTGCCAGCAGTTACCTGGGGGGAGGCACTGAAGCTTTCTTT.

This chain connects TRBV7-6 to TRBJ2-5; D perhaps matches TRBD1 (6 bases). Trimming took off 4 bases at V and 1 base at J, with 10 bases between the two ends. This CDR3 has 14 residues. The germline V gene has CDR1 SGHVS and CDR2 FNYEAQ. CDR3 coding DNA: TGTGCCAGCAGCTCTATAGGGGGCCAAGAGACCCAGTACTTC. Translation: CASSSIGGQETQYF.

This clone has a single count. The chain is built from TRBV7-9 and TRBJ2-7; TRBD1 agrees at 7 bases. Looked up from germline, CDR1 is SEHNR and CDR2 is FQNEAQ (reference sequence). V lost 5 bases to trimming and J lost 2 bases; unmatched junction nucleotides: 6. The CDR3 runs 14 residues. The CDR3 loop is CASSRTGQTYEQYF. CDR3 sequence (DNA): TGTGCCAGCAGCCGTACGGGACAGACCTACGAGCAGTACTTC. The full variable domain, its missing parts supplied by reference TRBV7-9 and TRBJ2-7, is DTGVSQNPRHKITKRGQNVTFRCDPISEHNRLYWYRQTLGQGPEFLTYFQNEAQLEKSRLLSDRFSAERPKGSFSTLEIQRTEQGDSAMYLCASSRTGQTYEQYFGPGTRLTVT.

The chain couples TRBV6-1 to TRBJ1-2; a weak D match, TRBD1 (5 bases). The CDR3 loop spans 14 amino acids. V lost 1 base to trimming and J lost 4 bases, with 10 bases between them. CDR1 and CDR2 from the germline V gene are MNHNS and SASEGT. CDR3 in amino acids: CASSEVAGRYGYTF. CDR3 in DNA: TGTGCCAGCAGTGAAGTGGCAGGGCGCTATGGCTACACCTTC.

V gene TRBV5-1 combines with J gene TRBJ1-2; possible D gene TRBD1, 6 bases. The CDR3 sequence is 13 residues long. CDR1 and CDR2 from the germline V gene are SGHRS and YFSETQ. V was shortened by 4 bases and J by 8 bases, with 15 bases between the two germline ends. For the CDR3, the DNA is TGCGCCAGCAGCCCCCTAGGGGGTAGGGGCTACACCTTC. Amino acid sequence: CASSPLGGRGYTF.

The rearrangement uses TRBV6-5 and TRBJ2-1; 7 bases map to TRBD1. CDR3 size: 15 residues. Unmatched junction bases numbered 8, after V lost 0 bases and J lost 9 bases. Germline V lookup: CDR1 MNHEY, CDR2 SVGAGI. In nucleotides, the CDR3 is TGTGCCAGCAGTTACTCCCGGGACAGCCCGGTTGAGCAGTTCTTC. Translating gives CASSYSRDSPVEQFF.

This chain connects TRBV19 to TRBJ2-7; maybe TRBD1 (5 bases). V lost 3 bases to trimming and J lost 3 bases, with 15 bases between them. The CDR3 totals 15 residues. CDR1 is LNHDA, CDR2 SQIVND, per germline (reference sequence). CDR3 nucleotides: TGTGCCAGTAGTATCTCCTTTACAGGTCGCTACGAGCAGTACTTC. Translating gives CASSISFTGRYEQYF.

The chain couples TRBV7-2 to TRBJ1-1; D gene unclear. The germline CDR1 and CDR2 sequences are SGHTA and FQGNSA. V lost 5 bases and J lost 3, with 13 bases in between. This CDR3 is 14 amino acids long. The CDR3 sequence: CASSPDTAYTEAFF. Here the CDR3 DNA reads TGTGCCAGCAGCCCAGATACAGCTTACACTGAAGCTTTCTTT.

The chain links TRBV29-1 to TRBJ2-4; 10 bases fit TRBD2. Germline V lookup: CDR1 SQVTM, CDR2 ANQGSEA. CDR3 size: 13 residues. The ends lost 6 bases at V and 1 base at J; junction bases unmatched: 0. The DNA of the CDR3 is TGCAGCGTAGCGGGAGGGGCCAAAAACATTCAGTACTTC. As protein: CSVAGGAKNIQYF.

The chain combines TRBV6-2 or TRBV6-3 with TRBJ1-1; D may be TRBD1 (6 bases). Trimming took off 5 bases at V and 7 bases at J, with 29 bases between the two ends. The CDR3 is 18 amino acids. Germline CDR1 and CDR2: MNHEY and SVGEGT. CDR3 DNA: TGTGCCAGCAGTAACCTCGGTCGGGTGGGCCCCGAAGGGGGTGAAGCTTTCTTT. Translated, it gives CASSNLGRVGPEGGEAFF.

This clone appeared a single time. V gene TRBV2 combines with J gene TRBJ2-7, with 13 positions matching TRBD2. J gave up 1 base and V 7 bases, and 4 bases lay outside the gene matches. The germline V gene encodes CDR1 SNHLY and CDR2 FYNNEI. The CDR3 totals 15 residues. DNA of the CDR3: TGTGCCAGCATTAGACTAGCGGGAGGATCCTACGAGCAGTACGTC. The encoded protein is CASIRLAGGSYEQYV.

The rearrangement links TRBV7-8 to TRBJ1-1, with D uncertain. Trimming removed 0 bases from V and 3 bases from J, with 17 bases in between. Germline loops: CDR1 SGHVS, CDR2 FQNEAQ. The CDR3 is made up of 17 amino acids. The CDR3 here is CASSLAVSGRRDTEAFF. CDR3 DNA: TGTGCCAGCAGCTTAGCGGTTTCCGGTCGTCGGGACACTGAAGCTTTCTTT.

This sequence joins TRBV5-6 and TRBJ1-1, with D perhaps TRBD1 (6 bases). V was pared by 4 bases and J by 0 bases, with 13 bases between. CDR1 is SGHDT and CDR2 is YYEEEE in the germline V gene. The CDR3 length is 15 residues. For the CDR3, the DNA is TGTGCCAGCAGCAACATCGGACAGCTGAACACTGAAGCTTTCTTT. This codes for CASSNIGQLNTEAFF.

The V and J genes are TRBV29-1 and TRBJ2-2, with D possibly TRBD1 on 5 matching bases. The CDR3 covers 14 residues. Trimming left V 4 bases short and J 7 bases short, with 16 bases between. In germline, CDR1 is SQVTM, CDR2 ANQGSEA. For the CDR3, the DNA is TGCAGCGTTGCCTTGGGGCTCCCCAGCGGGGAGCTGTTTTTT. Translated: CSVALGLPSGELFF.

In DNA form, the CDR3 reads TGTGCCAGCAGCTTAACGGACGGAATAGCAGGGACCCAGCATTTT. Protein sequence: CASSLTDGIAGTQHF. V is TRBV7-2 and J is TRBJ1-5; maybe TRBD1 (5 bases). The CDR3 has 15 amino acids. The germline V gene encodes CDR1 SGHTA and CDR2 FQGNSA. Trimming removed 2 bases from V and 11 bases from J, with 19 bases in between.

The chain employs TRBV5-4 and TRBJ1-4, with 9 nucleotides matching TRBD1. The CDR3 is made up of 16 amino acids. The trim removed 4 bases at V and 5 bases at J, leaving 9 bases unmatched. The V gene's germline CDR1 is SGHNT and CDR2 YYREEE (reference sequence). CDR3 DNA: TGTGCCAGCAGCCGGGACCCGACAGGGGGAAATGAAAAACTGTTTTTT. It translates to CASSRDPTGGNEKLFF.